Listed below are T cell receptor beta chains from one sample, sequenced in a study of blood T cell dynamics during melanoma immunotherapy. This table comes from immunoSEQ multiplex PCR, and its TCRdb copy is limited to in-frame clones, with some not included. Of about 9,000 clones listed, roughly 80% are singletons. Here the sequenced sample was blood, taken from a patient treated with checkpoint blockade. The receptors originated from a human donor with melanoma. Each CDR3 is given with its conserved first and last residue. D genes are given only for firm matches. Size values are once, few and many counts, or a class for expanded clones, and some rows have none.

clone size: .; V gene: TRBV10-3; D gene: TRBD1; J gene: TRBJ1-2; CDR3 DNA: TGTGCCATCAGTGGGGGGGATCTAGCGGGACAGGGGAACTTCTATGGCTACACCTTC; CDR3 protein: CAISGGDLAGQGNFYGYTF
clone size: .; V gene: TRBV15; D gene: .; J gene: TRBJ1-2; CDR3 DNA: TGTGCCACCAGCAGAGATGGCTATGGCTACACCTTC; CDR3 protein: CATSRDGYGYTF
clone size: few; V gene: TRBV27; D gene: .; J gene: TRBJ1-5; CDR3 DNA: TGTGCCAGCTCCCCATGGGGCAGCCCGAATCAGCCCCAGCATTTT; CDR3 protein: CASSPWGSPNQPQHF
clone size: .; V gene: TRBV5-6; D gene: .; J gene: TRBJ1-6; CDR3 DNA: TGTGCCAGCAGCTTGGATCCGGTAAATTCACCCCTCCACTTT; CDR3 protein: CASSLDPVNSPLHF
clone size: .; V gene: TRBV5-1; D gene: TRBD1; J gene: TRBJ2-3; CDR3 DNA: TGCGCCAGCAGCTTCCTCGGGACAGGGGGAACAGATACGCAGTATTTT; CDR3 protein: CASSFLGTGGTDTQYF
clone size: .; V gene: TRBV28; D gene: .; J gene: TRBJ2-1; CDR3 DNA: TGTGCCAGCATTTCGGGCTTGTCCTACAATGAGCAGTTCTTC; CDR3 protein: CASISGLSYNEQFF
clone size: .; V gene: TRBV5-1; D gene: TRBD1; J gene: TRBJ2-1; CDR3 DNA: TGCGCCAGCAGCTCCCTAGACAGGGGGATCGATGAGCAGTTCTTC; CDR3 protein: CASSSLDRGIDEQFF
clone size: .; V gene: TRBV19; D gene: .; J gene: TRBJ1-2; CDR3 DNA: TGTGCCAGTAATGGGAGAGCCGTAGCTAACTATGGCTACACCTTC; CDR3 protein: CASNGRAVANYGYTF
clone size: .; V gene: TRBV27; D gene: .; J gene: TRBJ1-4; CDR3 DNA: TGTGCCAGCAGTTTAGCCTCGGGGGGGGTCGGAAAACTGTTTTTT; CDR3 protein: CASSLASGGVGKLFF
clone size: .; V gene: TRBV18; D gene: TRBD1; J gene: TRBJ1-4; CDR3 DNA: TGTGCCAGCTCACCGAACGACAGGGGAAATGAAAAACTGTTTTTT; CDR3 protein: CASSPNDRGNEKLFF
clone size: .; V gene: TRBV9; D gene: TRBD2; J gene: TRBJ2-1; CDR3 DNA: TGTGCCAGCAGCGTAGTGGCTAGCGGGGGAAGGAATGAGCAGTTCTTC; CDR3 protein: CASSVVASGGRNEQFF
clone size: .; V gene: TRBV6-5; D gene: TRBD2; J gene: TRBJ2-7; CDR3 DNA: TGTGCCACCAAGTTGTCCAGAGGGGAGGGGATCGAGCAGTACTTC; CDR3 protein: CATKLSRGEGIEQYF
clone size: .; V gene: TRBV7-3; D gene: .; J gene: TRBJ2-2; CDR3 DNA: TGTGCCAGCAGCTTAAAGGGGACCGGGGAGCTGTTTTTT; CDR3 protein: CASSLKGTGELFF
clone size: .; V gene: TRBV7-9; D gene: .; J gene: TRBJ2-5; CDR3 DNA: TGTGCCAGCAGCTTAGTGTCTGAGACCCAGTACTTC; CDR3 protein: CASSLVSETQYF
clone size: few; V gene: TRBV6-1; D gene: .; J gene: TRBJ1-2; CDR3 DNA: TGTGCCAGCAGTGGAGGTGGACATGGCTACACCTTC; CDR3 protein: CASSGGGHGYTF
clone size: .; V gene: TRBV30; D gene: .; J gene: TRBJ1-3; CDR3 DNA: TGTGCCTGGAGGCAAACAGTTCCCTCTGGAAACACCATATATTTT; CDR3 protein: CAWRQTVPSGNTIYF
clone size: .; V gene: TRBV9; D gene: TRBD1; J gene: TRBJ2-1; CDR3 DNA: TGTGCCAGCAGCTCAGGCCAGACAGGGCTTGAGCAGTTCTTC; CDR3 protein: CASSSGQTGLEQFF
clone size: .; V gene: TRBV15; D gene: TRBD1; J gene: TRBJ1-3; CDR3 DNA: TGTGCCACCAGCAGAGATTTAGCAGGGGGTAGCTCTGGAAACACCATATATTTT; CDR3 protein: CATSRDLAGGSSGNTIYF
clone size: .; V gene: TRBV9; D gene: .; J gene: TRBJ2-2; CDR3 DNA: TGTGCCAGCAGCGCCCAGGTGGGGGGCGCGGGCGGGGAGCTGTTTTTT; CDR3 protein: CASSAQVGGAGGELFF
clone size: .; V gene: TRBV5-6; D gene: TRBD1; J gene: TRBJ2-7; CDR3 DNA: TGTGCCAGCAGCTCTATGGACAGGTCCACCTACGAGCAGTACTTC; CDR3 protein: CASSSMDRSTYEQYF
clone size: .; V gene: TRBV30; D gene: .; J gene: TRBJ1-5; CDR3 DNA: TGTGCCTGGAGTTTGACAGTTCTCAATCAGCCCCAGCATTTT; CDR3 protein: CAWSLTVLNQPQHF
clone size: .; V gene: TRBV7-3; D gene: .; J gene: TRBJ2-1; CDR3 DNA: TGTGCCAGCAGCTTAACTGGCAGCGCTTACAATGAGCAGTTCTTC; CDR3 protein: CASSLTGSAYNEQFF
clone size: .; V gene: TRBV28; D gene: .; J gene: TRBJ2-3; CDR3 DNA: TGTGCCAGCAGTTACATCACAGATACGCAGTATTTT; CDR3 protein: CASSYITDTQYF
clone size: .; V gene: TRBV10-3; D gene: .; J gene: TRBJ1-2; CDR3 DNA: TGTGCCATCAGTGAGTCGACGGAAAACTATGGCTACACCTTC; CDR3 protein: CAISESTENYGYTF
clone size: once; V gene: TRBV13; D gene: .; J gene: TRBJ2-4; CDR3 DNA: TGTGCCAGCAGCCTGCCGGGGTGGAACATTCAGTACTTC; CDR3 protein: CASSLPGWNIQYF
clone size: .; V gene: TRBV29-1; D gene: .; J gene: TRBJ2-5; CDR3 DNA: TGCAGCGTTGAATGGGGGCAAGAGACCCAGTACTTC; CDR3 protein: CSVEWGQETQYF
clone size: .; V gene: TRBV7-2; D gene: .; J gene: TRBJ2-3; CDR3 DNA: TGTGCCAGCAGCTTAGGGGTCCCGGGGGATACGCAGTATTTT; CDR3 protein: CASSLGVPGDTQYF
clone size: .; V gene: TRBV19; D gene: TRBD2; J gene: TRBJ2-1; CDR3 DNA: TGTGCCAGTAGTACCCTGAGGGGCGGGGGGGCTTCTGGCAAAGAGCAGTTCTTC; CDR3 protein: CASSTLRGGGASGKEQFF
clone size: .; V gene: TRBV5-5; D gene: .; J gene: TRBJ2-1; CDR3 DNA: TGTGCCAGCAGCTTGGGGGGACACCCCTCCTACAATGAGCAGTTCTTC; CDR3 protein: CASSLGGHPSYNEQFF
clone size: .; V gene: TRBV4-1; D gene: TRBD1; J gene: TRBJ2-6; CDR3 DNA: TGCGCCAGCAGCCAAGTGAAGGGACAGGGGGCGCGAGGGGCCAACGTCCTGACTTTC; CDR3 protein: CASSQVKGQGARGANVLTF
clone size: .; V gene: TRBV6-5; D gene: .; J gene: TRBJ2-7; CDR3 DNA: TGTGCCAGCAGTTACTCGATCGTAGCGGCCAACTACGAGCAGTACTTC; CDR3 protein: CASSYSIVAANYEQYF
clone size: .; V gene: TRBV4-1; D gene: TRBD1; J gene: TRBJ1-3; CDR3 DNA: TGCGCCAGCAGCCAAGATAGGGAACAGGGGAGATCAGGAAACACCATATATTTT; CDR3 protein: CASSQDREQGRSGNTIYF
clone size: .; V gene: TRBV5-1; D gene: .; J gene: TRBJ2-5; CDR3 DNA: TGCGCCAGCAGCTTTAATTTTAGAGAGACCCAGTACTTC; CDR3 protein: CASSFNFRETQYF
clone size: .; V gene: TRBV28; D gene: .; J gene: TRBJ2-7; CDR3 DNA: TGTGCCAGCAGATCGCCGGATATGAGCTCCTACGAGCAGTACTTC; CDR3 protein: CASRSPDMSSYEQYF
clone size: .; V gene: TRBV11-3; D gene: TRBD1; J gene: TRBJ2-2; CDR3 DNA: TGTGCCAGCAGCCCGGGACAGCCGAACACCGGGGAGCTGTTTTTT; CDR3 protein: CASSPGQPNTGELFF
clone size: .; V gene: TRBV19; D gene: .; J gene: TRBJ2-7; CDR3 DNA: TGTGCCAGTAGTAGCATAGGACTGAACTCCTACGAGCAGTACTTC; CDR3 protein: CASSSIGLNSYEQYF
clone size: few; V gene: TRBV18; D gene: .; J gene: TRBJ2-3; CDR3 DNA: TGTGCCAGCTCACCCGAGCGGACAGATACGCAGTATTTT; CDR3 protein: CASSPERTDTQYF
clone size: .; V gene: TRBV6-1; D gene: TRBD2; J gene: TRBJ2-1; CDR3 DNA: TGTGCCAGCAGTGAGGAGACGGGGGGGTCCAATGAGCAGTTCTTC; CDR3 protein: CASSEETGGSNEQFF
clone size: .; V gene: TRBV7-2; D gene: .; J gene: TRBJ2-1; CDR3 DNA: TGTGCCAGCAGCTTTGGGGAGCATGAGCAGTTCTTC; CDR3 protein: CASSFGEHEQFF
clone size: .; V gene: TRBV2; D gene: TRBD2; J gene: TRBJ2-3; CDR3 DNA: TGTGCCAGCAGTGTAGGGGCGGGGGGGACAGATACGCAGTATTTT; CDR3 protein: CASSVGAGGTDTQYF
clone size: .; V gene: TRBV2; D gene: .; J gene: TRBJ1-1; CDR3 DNA: TGTGCCAGCAGAAGGACACGTGAAGCTTTCTTT; CDR3 protein: CASRRTREAFF
clone size: .; V gene: TRBV10-2; D gene: .; J gene: TRBJ2-5; CDR3 DNA: TGCGCCAGCCTGATGGGAAAAGCGCAAGAGACCCAGTACTTC; CDR3 protein: CASLMGKAQETQYF
clone size: .; V gene: TRBV5-4; D gene: .; J gene: TRBJ1-2; CDR3 DNA: TGTGCCAGCAGCTTCGGGGGGGATAACTATGGCTACACCTTC; CDR3 protein: CASSFGGDNYGYTF
clone size: few; V gene: TRBV29-1; D gene: .; J gene: TRBJ2-7; CDR3 DNA: TGCAGCGTTGAAAGGAACCAGGGGGGAGGGAAGCAGTACTTC; CDR3 protein: CSVERNQGGGKQYF
clone size: .; V gene: TRBV7-3; D gene: TRBD2; J gene: TRBJ2-1; CDR3 DNA: TGTGCCAGCAGCTTCCATGGGGGGACTAGCGGGAGGTTAAGCTCCTACAATGAGCAGTTCTTC; CDR3 protein: CASSFHGGTSGRLSSYNEQFF
clone size: .; V gene: TRBV19; D gene: .; J gene: TRBJ1-5; CDR3 DNA: TGTGCCAGTAGTACTCTCCCGACAGACCGCCGGGAGCCCCAGCATTTT; CDR3 protein: CASSTLPTDRREPQHF
clone size: .; V gene: TRBV15; D gene: .; J gene: TRBJ1-4; CDR3 DNA: TGTGCCACCTCAGGTCCTACTAATGAAAAACTGTTTTTT; CDR3 protein: CATSGPTNEKLFF
clone size: .; V gene: TRBV19; D gene: TRBD2; J gene: TRBJ2-5; CDR3 DNA: TGTGCCAGTAGTATGCTACTAGCGGGGGGGCGAGAGACCCAGTACTTC; CDR3 protein: CASSMLLAGGRETQYF
clone size: .; V gene: TRBV7-3; D gene: .; J gene: TRBJ1-6; CDR3 DNA: TGTGCCAGCAGTTTAAACGCGGCGGGGAATTCACCCCTCCACTTT; CDR3 protein: CASSLNAAGNSPLHF
clone size: .; V gene: TRBV10-3; D gene: TRBD1; J gene: TRBJ1-3; CDR3 DNA: TGTGCCATCAGTGCCCCGGGACAGGACTCTGGAAACACCATATATTTT; CDR3 protein: CAISAPGQDSGNTIYF
clone size: .; V gene: TRBV6-5; D gene: TRBD1; J gene: TRBJ2-3; CDR3 DNA: TGTGCCAGCAGTTTAGGACAGGCCGGAGATACGCAGTATTTT; CDR3 protein: CASSLGQAGDTQYF